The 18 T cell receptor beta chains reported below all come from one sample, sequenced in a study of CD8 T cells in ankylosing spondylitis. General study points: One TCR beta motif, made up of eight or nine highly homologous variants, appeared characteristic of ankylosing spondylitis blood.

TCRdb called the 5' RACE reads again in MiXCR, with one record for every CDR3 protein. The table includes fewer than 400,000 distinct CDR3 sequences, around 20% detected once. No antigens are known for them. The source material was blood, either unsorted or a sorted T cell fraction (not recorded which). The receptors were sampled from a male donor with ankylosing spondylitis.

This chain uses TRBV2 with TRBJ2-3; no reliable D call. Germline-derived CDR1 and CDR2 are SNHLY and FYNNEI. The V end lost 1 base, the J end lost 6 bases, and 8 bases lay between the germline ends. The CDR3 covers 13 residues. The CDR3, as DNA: TGTGCCAGCAGTGAAGAGATGGGGGATACGCAGTATTTT. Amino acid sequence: CASSEEMGDTQYF.

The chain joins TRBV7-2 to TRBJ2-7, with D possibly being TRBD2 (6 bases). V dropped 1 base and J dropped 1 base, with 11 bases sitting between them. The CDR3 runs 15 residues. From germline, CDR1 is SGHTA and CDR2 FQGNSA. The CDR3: CASSLVIGSSYEQYF. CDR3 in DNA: TGTGCCAGCAGCTTAGTTATCGGGAGTTCCTACGAGCAGTACTTC.

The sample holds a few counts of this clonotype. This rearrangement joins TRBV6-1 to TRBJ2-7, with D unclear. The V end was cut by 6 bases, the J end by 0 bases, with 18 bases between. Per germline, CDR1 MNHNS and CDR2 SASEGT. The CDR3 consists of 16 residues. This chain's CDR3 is CASRPLQGRSSYEQYF. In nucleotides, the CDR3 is TGTGCCAGCAGGCCGCTGCAAGGCCGAAGCTCCTACGAGCAGTACTTC.

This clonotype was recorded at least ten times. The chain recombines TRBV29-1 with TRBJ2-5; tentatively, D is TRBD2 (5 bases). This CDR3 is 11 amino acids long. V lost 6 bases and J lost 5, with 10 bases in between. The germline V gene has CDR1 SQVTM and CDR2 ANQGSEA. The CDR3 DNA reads TGCAGCGTAGCTGGGGAGGAGACCCAGTACTTC. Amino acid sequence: CSVAGEETQYF.

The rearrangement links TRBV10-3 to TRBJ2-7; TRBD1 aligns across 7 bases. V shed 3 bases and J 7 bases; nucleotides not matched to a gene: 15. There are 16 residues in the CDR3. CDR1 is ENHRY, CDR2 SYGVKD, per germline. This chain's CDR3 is CAISDRIGGLGREQYF. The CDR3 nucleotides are TGTGCCATCAGTGATCGGATAGGGGGCCTCGGGCGAGAGCAGTACTTC.

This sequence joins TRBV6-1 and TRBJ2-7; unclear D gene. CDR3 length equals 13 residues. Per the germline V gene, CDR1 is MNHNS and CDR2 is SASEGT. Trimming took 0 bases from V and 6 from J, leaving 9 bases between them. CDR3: CASSEAGITEQYF. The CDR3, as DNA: TGTGCCAGCAGTGAAGCGGGTATTACCGAGCAGTACTTC.

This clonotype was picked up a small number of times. The CDR3 sequence is CASSLGLAFYEQYF. The CDR3 nucleotides are TGCGCCAGCAGCTTGGGGCTAGCTTTCTACGAGCAGTACTTC. The chain uses TRBV5-1 and TRBJ2-7, with TRBD2 as a possible D gene (5 bases). Trimming removed 0 bases at V and 3 bases at J, with 10 bases between. CDR3 length equals 14 residues. Germline CDR1 SGHRS, CDR2 YFSETQ.

The CDR3 DNA is TGTGCCAGCAGCCAGGCACGCGGGAGGTACACAGATACGCAGTATTTT. Its protein is CASSQARGRYTDTQYF. The rearrangement joins TRBV4-2 to TRBJ2-3, with 8 bases matching TRBD2. V lost 3 bases and J lost 2; bases outside the gene matches: 7. Germline V lookup: CDR1 LGHNA, CDR2 YNFKEQ. The CDR3 has 16 amino acids.

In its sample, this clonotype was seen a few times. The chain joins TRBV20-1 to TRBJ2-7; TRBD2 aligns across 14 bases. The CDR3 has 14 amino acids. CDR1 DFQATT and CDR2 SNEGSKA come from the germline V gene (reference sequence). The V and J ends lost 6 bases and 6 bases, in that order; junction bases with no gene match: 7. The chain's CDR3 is CSATSGRATLEQYF. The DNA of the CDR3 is TGCAGTGCGACTAGCGGGAGGGCCACTCTCGAGCAGTACTTC.

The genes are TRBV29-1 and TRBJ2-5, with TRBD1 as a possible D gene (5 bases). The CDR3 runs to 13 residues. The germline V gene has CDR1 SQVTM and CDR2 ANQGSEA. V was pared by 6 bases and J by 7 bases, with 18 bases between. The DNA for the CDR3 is TGCAGCGTCGCAGAGAAAGATAGGGGGACCCAGTACTTC. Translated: CSVAEKDRGTQYF.

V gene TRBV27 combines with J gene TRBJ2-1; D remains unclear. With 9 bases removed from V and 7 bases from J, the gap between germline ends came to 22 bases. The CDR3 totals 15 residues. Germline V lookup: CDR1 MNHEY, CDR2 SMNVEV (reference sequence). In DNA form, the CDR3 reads TGTGCCAGTTCGCCTTGGCTCTCGATAGGGAATGAGCAGTTCTTC. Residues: CASSPWLSIGNEQFF.

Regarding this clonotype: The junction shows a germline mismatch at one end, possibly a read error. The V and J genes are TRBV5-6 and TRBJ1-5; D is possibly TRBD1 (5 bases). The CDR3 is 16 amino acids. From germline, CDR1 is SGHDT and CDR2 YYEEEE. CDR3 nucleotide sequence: TGTGCCATCAGCCAAGGCGCAGGGCTTTTCAGTCAGCCCCAGCATTTT. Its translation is CAISQGAGLFSQPQHF.

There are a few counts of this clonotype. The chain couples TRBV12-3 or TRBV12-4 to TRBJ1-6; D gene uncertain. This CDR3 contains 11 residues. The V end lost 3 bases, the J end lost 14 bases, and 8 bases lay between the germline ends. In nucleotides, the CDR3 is TGTGCCAGCAGTTTGGGTGGGGCCCTCCACTTT. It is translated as CASSLGGALHF.

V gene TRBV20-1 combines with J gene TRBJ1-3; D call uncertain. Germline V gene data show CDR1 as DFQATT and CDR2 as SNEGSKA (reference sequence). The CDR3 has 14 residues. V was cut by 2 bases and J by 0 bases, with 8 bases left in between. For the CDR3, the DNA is TGCAGTGCTAGAAAAGACAACTCTGGAAACACCATATATTTT. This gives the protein CSARKDNSGNTIYF.

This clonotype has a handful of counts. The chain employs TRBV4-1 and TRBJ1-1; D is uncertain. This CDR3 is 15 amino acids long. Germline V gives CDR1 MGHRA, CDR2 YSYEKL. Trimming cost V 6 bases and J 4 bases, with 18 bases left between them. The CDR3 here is CASRHVDGRSTEAFF. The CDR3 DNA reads TGCGCCAGCAGACACGTGGACGGGCGCAGCACTGAAGCTTTCTTT.

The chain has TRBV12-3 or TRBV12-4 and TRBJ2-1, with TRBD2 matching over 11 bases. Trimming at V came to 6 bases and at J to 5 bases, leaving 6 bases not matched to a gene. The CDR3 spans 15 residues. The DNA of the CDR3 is TGTGCCAGCAGGTCCGGGACTAGCGGCCACAATGAGCAGTTCTTC. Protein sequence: CASRSGTSGHNEQFF.

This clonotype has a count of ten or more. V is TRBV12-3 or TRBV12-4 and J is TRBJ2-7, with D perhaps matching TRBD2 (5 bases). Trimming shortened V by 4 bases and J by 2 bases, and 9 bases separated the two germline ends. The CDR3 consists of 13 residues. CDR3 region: CASSSSGTYEQYF. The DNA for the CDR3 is TGTGCCAGCAGTTCCTCCGGGACCTACGAGCAGTACTTC.

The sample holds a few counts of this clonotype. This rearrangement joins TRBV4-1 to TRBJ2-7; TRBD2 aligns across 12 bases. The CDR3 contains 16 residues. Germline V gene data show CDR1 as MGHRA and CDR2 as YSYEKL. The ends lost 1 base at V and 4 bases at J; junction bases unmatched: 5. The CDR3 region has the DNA TGCGCCAGCAGCCAAGGCGAGACTAGCGGGAGATACGAGCAGTACTTC. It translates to CASSQGETSGRYEQYF.